The clone carrying this TCR beta chain appeared a single time. This sample is part of a study of blood T cell repertoires in COVID-19. Study overall: Samples taken during acute and convalescent COVID-19 were collected in the United States, Italy and Spain. The cDNA or gDNA used as material had been derived from T cells, B-cell-depleted T cells, or PBMCs.

Authors' methods: Amplification from reference gene primers served as the basis for estimated nucleated cell counts. The data were produced by immunoSEQ multiplex PCR, yet TCRdb's version contains in-frame clones alone and is incomplete. That table furnishes V, J and clone size, whereas the DNA furnished D and trimming. In the table there are around 140,000 clones, approximately 80% of which are singletons. This CDR3 contains 15 residues. The junction had 6 bases not matched to a gene; V was cut back by 3 bases and J by 5 bases. Per the germline V gene, CDR1 is PRHDT and CDR2 is FYEKMQ (reference sequence).

The sequencing input was peripheral blood. The rearrangement joins TRBV13 to TRBJ2-1; 8 bases agree with TRBD2. This TCR was recovered from a woman between 55 and 75 years old with active or convalescent COVID-19. CDR3 sequence (DNA): TGTGCCAGCAGCTTCTTAGGGACTAGTAACAATGAGCAGTTCTTC. It yields the protein CASSFLGTSNNEQFF.